Each of the 24 T cell receptor beta chains below was sequenced from the same sample in a study of T cells in Graves' hyperthyroidism and ophthalmopathy. Amplified TCR beta CDR3 regions came from RNA transcripts. During a first-round RT-PCR of the TCR CDR3, the HTBI primer set was used. TCRdb independently ran MiXCR on the multiplex PCR reads; one entry per CDR3 protein. The repertoire holds 390,000 or so distinct CDR3 sequences, with under 15% as singletons. The sequenced material came from blood. These TCRs come from a man aged 18 to 30 with Graves' ophthalmopathy.

The sample holds many counts of this clonotype. The rearrangement links TRBV6-1 to TRBJ1-3, with TRBD1 matching 8 bases. Germline V lookup: CDR1 MNHNS, CDR2 SASEGT. The trim removed 5 bases at V and 4 bases at J, leaving 4 bases unmatched. The CDR3 runs 14 residues. CDR3 nucleotides: TGTGCCAGCAGTAGGACAGGGTCGGGAAACACCATATATTTT. Translating it yields CASSRTGSGNTIYF.

This clonotype showed up just a few times. This sequence joins TRBV2 and TRBJ2-2; 7 nucleotides align to TRBD1. Per the germline V gene, CDR1 is SNHLY and CDR2 is FYNNEI. CDR3 length equals 19 residues. Trimming at V came to 4 bases and at J to 5 bases, leaving 19 bases not matched to a gene. This CDR3 is CASSAPWTGQQDYTGELFF. As DNA, the CDR3 is TGTGCCAGCAGTGCCCCTTGGACGGGACAGCAGGATTATACCGGGGAGCTGTTTTTT.

This clonotype was picked up many times. The genes are TRBV7-8 and TRBJ2-7; the match to TRBD2 covers 16 bases. The V gene's germline CDR1 is SGHVS and CDR2 FQNEAQ. The CDR3 sequence is 15 residues long. Trimming removed 5 bases from V and 5 bases from J; junction bases left unmatched: 3. The CDR3 reads CASSHGTSGGDEQYF. In nucleotides, the CDR3 is TGTGCCAGCAGCCACGGGACTAGCGGGGGGGACGAGCAGTACTTC.

This rearrangement joins TRBV9 to TRBJ2-3; 11 positions agree with TRBD2. With V trimmed by 4 bases and J by 0 bases, 7 bases remained unmatched. The germline V gene has CDR1 SGDLS and CDR2 YYNGEE. The CDR3 is made up of 17 amino acids. The CDR3 nucleotides read TGTGCCAGCAGCCCCACGGGACTAGCGGCCAGCACAGATACGCAGTATTTT. This translates into CASSPTGLAASTDTQYF.

This clonotype appeared many times. This rearrangement joins TRBV2 to TRBJ2-5; D not resolved. CDR3 length: 14 amino acids. The V and J ends lost 1 base and 3 bases respectively, with 9 bases between them. Germline CDR1 reads SNHLY; CDR2 reads FYNNEI. The CDR3 bases are TGTGCCAGCAGTGAAGGACCTCGGAAAGAGACCCAGTACTTC. The encoded protein is CASSEGPRKETQYF.

This clonotype was recorded a few times. The chain couples TRBV10-2 to TRBJ2-2; TRBD2 agrees at 16 bases. The length of the CDR3 is 16 residues. Per the germline V gene, CDR1 is WSHSY and CDR2 is SAAADI. With V trimmed by 3 bases and J by 6 bases, 1 base remained unmatched. The CDR3 bases are TGCGCCAGCAGTGACGGGACTAGCGGGAGGGCCGGGGAGCTGTTTTTT. This translates into CASSDGTSGRAGELFF.

As concerns this clonotype: The junction and the germline gene differ at one end; a read error may be behind it. The chain has TRBV19 and TRBJ2-5; D possibly corresponds to TRBD2 (7 bases). The CDR3 sequence is 15 residues long. Germline-derived CDR1 and CDR2 are LNHDA and SQIVND (reference sequence). CDR3 DNA sequence: TGTGCCGGTAGCCCTGGGAGGGGGACCAAAGAGACCCAGTACTTC. Protein sequence: CAGSPGRGTKETQYF.

In this sample, this clonotype turned up a few times. The conserved phenylalanine or tryptophan is not found at the CDR3 terminus, so this likely reflects a read error. The chain employs TRBV5-4 and TRBJ1-6; no clear D. This CDR3 contains 18 residues. Between the trimmed V and J ends, which lost 0 bases and 0 bases, there was a span of 13 bases. Per germline, CDR1 SGHNT and CDR2 YYREEE (reference sequence). As DNA, the CDR3 is TGTGCCAGCAGCTTGGCGATGGATCAGAGCTCCTATAATTCACCCCTCCACCTT. Amino acid sequence: CASSLAMDQSSYNSPLHL.

This clonotype occurred many times. J is TRBJ1-6 and V is TRBV2, with 10 positions matching TRBD1. The CDR3 consists of 14 residues. Germline V gene lookup returns CDR1 SNHLY and CDR2 FYNNEI. The ends lost 6 bases at V and 8 bases at J; junction bases unmatched: 4. The chain's CDR3 is CASSKDRGYSPLHF. The CDR3 nucleotides read TGTGCCAGCAGCAAGGACAGGGGGTATTCACCCCTCCACTTT.

This clonotype was recorded many times. V gene TRBV20-1 combines with J gene TRBJ2-7, with 8 nucleotides matching TRBD2. V dropped 0 bases and J dropped 4; count of bases not matched to a gene: 8. Germline V gives CDR1 DFQATT, CDR2 SNEGSKA (reference sequence). The CDR3 has 15 residues. Here the CDR3 DNA reads TGCAGTGCTAGAGATCTCGAGCGGGAGAGGTACGAGCAGTACTTC. Amino acid sequence: CSARDLERERYEQYF.

This clonotype was counted ten times or more. V is TRBV20-1 and J is TRBJ2-3, with 7 bases fitting TRBD2. Losses at the gene ends were 5 bases for V and 2 bases for J; bases not matched to a gene: 10. Per the germline V gene, CDR1 is DFQATT and CDR2 is SNEGSKA (reference sequence). The CDR3 runs 15 residues. This chain's CDR3 is CSARKRRGTTDTQYF. CDR3 bases: TGCAGTGCTCGGAAAAGGCGGGGGACCACAGATACGCAGTATTTT.

Ten or more counts support this clonotype. The chain employs TRBV11-1 and TRBJ1-1; the D gene is possibly TRBD1 (6 bases). There are 14 residues in the CDR3. V lost 1 base and J lost 3, with 9 bases in between. Germline V gene data show CDR1 as SGHAT and CDR2 as FQDESV (reference sequence). The CDR3 DNA sequence: TGTGCCAGCAGCTTAGGCAGGGGACACACTGAAGCTTTCTTT. It specifies CASSLGRGHTEAFF.

The table lists this clonotype with a few counts. The CDR3 loop is CASSPTGGGTYYGYTF. CDR3 coding DNA: TGTGCCAGCAGCCCCACCGGGGGCGGAACCTACTATGGCTACACCTTC. The rearrangement links TRBV6-1 to TRBJ1-2; a possible D gene is TRBD1 (6 bases). Trimming left V 6 bases short and J 3 bases short, with 20 bases between. Germline CDR1 is MNHNS and CDR2 is SASEGT. This CDR3 region has 16 residues.

This clonotype has at least ten counts. This sequence joins TRBV7-3 and TRBJ2-1; possible D gene TRBD2, 5 bases. Per germline, CDR1 SGHTA and CDR2 FQGTGA. The CDR3 totals 13 residues. V lost 5 bases and J lost 3, with 8 bases in between. The CDR3 DNA reads TGTGCCAGCAGCCTTGACTACTACAATGAGCAGTTCTTC. Amino acids: CASSLDYYNEQFF. Variable domain in full (rest from reference TRBV7-3 and TRBJ2-1): GAGVSQTPSNKVTEKGKYVELRCDPISGHTALYWYRQSLGQGPEFLIYFQGTGAADDSGLPNDRFFAVRPEGSVSTLKIQRTERGDSAVYLCASSLDYYNEQFFGPGTRLTVL.

The chain employs TRBV30 and TRBJ1-2, with a weak D call TRBD1 (5 bases). CDR1 GTSNPN and CDR2 SVGIG come from the germline V gene (reference sequence). The V and J ends lost 0 bases and 3 bases respectively, with 11 bases between them. The CDR3 covers 14 residues. Written as DNA, the CDR3 is TGTGCCTGGAGTGTGTGGCAGGGCCACTATGGCTACACCTTC. Translation gives CAWSVWQGHYGYTF.

The V gene is TRBV19, the J gene TRBJ2-2, with D perhaps matching TRBD1 (5 bases). V was trimmed by 3 bases and J by 2 bases, leaving 13 bases between them. The germline gives CDR1 LNHDA, CDR2 SQIVND (reference sequence). The CDR3 runs 16 residues. The CDR3 DNA reads TGTGCCAGTAGTATGTTTATCGACAGAAACACCGGGGAGCTGTTTTTT. It encodes CASSMFIDRNTGELFF.

This chain links TRBV4-1 with TRBJ2-3; 12 positions agree with TRBD2. The V segment lost 4 bases and the J segment 2 bases; nucleotides outside the gene matches: 4. The CDR3 extends over 16 amino acids. Germline V lookup: CDR1 MGHRA, CDR2 YSYEKL. CDR3 region: CASSPGLAGNTDTQYF. The DNA for the CDR3 is TGCGCCAGCAGCCCAGGACTAGCGGGGAACACAGATACGCAGTATTTT.

This clonotype was counted ten times or more. This chain links TRBV18 with TRBJ1-2; D not certain. The CDR3 is 13 residues long. Germline CDR1 and CDR2: KGHSH and LQKENI. Trimming stripped 0 bases from V and 6 bases from J, with 8 bases between. The CDR3 coding sequence is TGTGCCAGCTCACCACCAGGGAAGGATGGCTACACCTTC. Translated, it gives CASSPPGKDGYTF.

This clonotype came up many times. The V gene is TRBV5-1, the J gene TRBJ1-4; 11 bases agree with TRBD1. Trimming took 4 bases from V and 10 from J; bases not matched to a gene: 6. The germline CDR1 and CDR2 sequences are SGHRS and YFSETQ. The CDR3 has 14 amino acids. CDR3 in DNA: TGCGCCAGCAGCGTAGGGACAGGGGGAGGAAAACTGTTTTTT. Translated, it gives CASSVGTGGGKLFF.

This chain uses TRBV9 with TRBJ1-2; 9 bases are shared with TRBD1. The CDR3 loop spans 15 amino acids. Germline lookup yields CDR1 SGDLS and CDR2 YYNGEE. V shed 0 bases, J shed 4 bases, and the junction held 4 bases outside the gene matches. CDR3 protein: CASSVGTGVTYGYTF. CDR3 in DNA: TGTGCCAGCAGCGTAGGGACAGGGGTAACCTATGGCTACACCTTC. Full variable domain (outside the CDR3, taken from reference TRBV9 and TRBJ1-2): DSGVTQTPKHLITATGQRVTLRCSPRSGDLSVYWYQQSLDQGLQFLIQYYNGEERAKGNILERFSAQQFPDLHSELNLSSLELGDSALYFCASSVGTGVTYGYTFGSGTRLTVV.

The chain is built from TRBV12-3 or TRBV12-4 and TRBJ1-6; possibly TRBD1 for D (6 bases). The V end was cut by 8 bases, the J end by 4 bases, with 15 bases between. The CDR3 sequence is 15 residues long. CDR3 sequence reads: CASGLGDTYNSPLHF. The DNA of the CDR3 is TGTGCCAGCGGATTGGGGGACACTTATAATTCACCCCTCCACTTT.

The chain carries TRBV28 and TRBJ2-7; weak D call: TRBD1 (6 bases). CDR1 is MDHEN, CDR2 SYDVKM, per germline. This CDR3 spans 15 amino acids. Trimming removed 3 bases from V and 3 bases from J, with 15 bases in between. CDR3 region: CASSFWSGVGYEQYF. The CDR3 nucleotides read TGTGCCAGCAGTTTTTGGTCAGGGGTGGGCTACGAGCAGTACTTC.

The sample holds a few counts of this clonotype. This chain connects TRBV7-9 to TRBJ1-6, with D perhaps TRBD1 (6 bases). With 5 bases removed from V and 2 bases from J, the gap between germline ends came to 10 bases. The germline V gene encodes CDR1 SEHNR and CDR2 FQNEAQ (reference sequence). This CDR3 spans 15 amino acids. CDR3 loop: CASSQGGAYNSPLHF. The CDR3 DNA follows: TGTGCCAGCAGCCAAGGGGGGGCCTATAATTCACCCCTCCACTTT.

The chain has TRBV10-1 and TRBJ2-1; D unresolved. The length of the CDR3 is 15 residues. Trimming took off 3 bases at V and 6 bases at J, with 15 bases between the two ends. Per germline, CDR1 WNHNN and CDR2 SYGVQD (reference sequence). The CDR3 DNA sequence: TGCGCCAGCAGTGAAGTTCCCCAGGCCTCCAATGAGCAGTTCTTC. As protein: CASSEVPQASNEQFF.